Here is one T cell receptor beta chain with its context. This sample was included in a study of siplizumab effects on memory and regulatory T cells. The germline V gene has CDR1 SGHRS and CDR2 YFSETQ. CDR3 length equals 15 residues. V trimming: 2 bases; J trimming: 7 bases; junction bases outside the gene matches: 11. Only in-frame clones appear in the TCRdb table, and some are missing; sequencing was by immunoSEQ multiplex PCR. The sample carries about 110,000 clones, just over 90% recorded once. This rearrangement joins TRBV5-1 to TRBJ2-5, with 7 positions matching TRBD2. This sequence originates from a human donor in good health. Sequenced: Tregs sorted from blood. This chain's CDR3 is CASSFRVQAGVTQYF. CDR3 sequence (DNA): TGCGCCAGCAGCTTCAGGGTCCAGGCGGGGGTGACCCAGTACTTC.